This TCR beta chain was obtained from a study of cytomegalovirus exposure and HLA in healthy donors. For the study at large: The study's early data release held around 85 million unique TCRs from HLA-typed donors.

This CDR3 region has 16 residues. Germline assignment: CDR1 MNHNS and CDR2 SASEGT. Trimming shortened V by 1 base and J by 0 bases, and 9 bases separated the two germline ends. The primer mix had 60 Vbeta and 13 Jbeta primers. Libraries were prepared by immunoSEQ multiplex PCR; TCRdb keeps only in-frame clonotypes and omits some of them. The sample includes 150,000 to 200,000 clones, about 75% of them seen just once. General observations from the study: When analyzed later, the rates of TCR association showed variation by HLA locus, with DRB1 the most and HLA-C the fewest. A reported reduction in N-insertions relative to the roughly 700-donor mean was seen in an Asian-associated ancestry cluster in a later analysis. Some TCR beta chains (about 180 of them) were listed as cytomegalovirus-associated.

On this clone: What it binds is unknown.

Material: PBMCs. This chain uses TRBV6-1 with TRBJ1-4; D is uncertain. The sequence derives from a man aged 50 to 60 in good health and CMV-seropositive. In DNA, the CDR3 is TGTGCCAGCAGTGAAGGTACACCTGCAACTAATGAAAAACTGTTTTTT. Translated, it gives CASSEGTPATNEKLFF.